Each of the 30 T cell receptor beta chains below was sequenced from the same sample in a study of T cells after yellow fever vaccination. TCRdb independently ran MiXCR on the 5' RACE reads; one entry per CDR3 protein. The top ten hold less than 20% of the sample, which has around 500,000 distinct CDR3 sequences, just over 20% seen once. This sample comprised PBMCs, obtained roughly 20 days after the first yellow fever vaccination. The receptor set was obtained from a man aged 18 to 35 who received the YFV17D yellow fever vaccine.

The V call is TRBV20-1, the J call TRBJ2-5, with 10 bases that match TRBD1. The V and J ends lost 4 bases and 1 base, in that order; junction bases with no gene match: 15. The germline V gene encodes CDR1 DFQATT and CDR2 SNEGSKA (reference sequence). This CDR3 comprises 18 residues. The CDR3 region is CSATRDRGYGDTQETQYF. For the CDR3, the DNA is TGCAGTGCTACCCGGGACAGGGGTTATGGGGATACCCAAGAGACCCAGTACTTC.

This clonotype was observed a handful of times. This sequence joins TRBV5-1 and TRBJ2-3; TRBD2 aligns across 9 bases. The junction had 7 bases not matched to a gene; V was cut back by 2 bases and J by 0 bases. In germline, CDR1 is SGHRS, CDR2 YFSETQ. The CDR3 has 17 residues. CDR3 bases: TGCGCCAGCAGCTTCCCTCTAGCGGGGTTTAGCACAGATACGCAGTATTTT. Translation gives CASSFPLAGFSTDTQYF.

The CDR3 loop reads CASSSYRGPRDEQFF. DNA of the CDR3: TGTGCCAGCAGCTCATACAGGGGCCCAAGGGATGAGCAGTTCTTC. The V and J genes are TRBV7-9 and TRBJ2-1, with 7 bases lining up with TRBD1. This CDR3 has 15 amino acids. The germline V gene encodes CDR1 SEHNR and CDR2 FQNEAQ (reference sequence). J was trimmed by 8 bases and V by 4 bases; bases with no gene match: 11.

This rearrangement joins TRBV5-1 to TRBJ1-1, with D perhaps TRBD1 (6 bases). Trimming cost V 0 bases and J 4 bases, with 13 bases left between them. The CDR3 sequence is 15 residues long. CDR1 SGHRS and CDR2 YFSETQ come from the germline V gene. The CDR3, as DNA: TGCGCCAGCAGCTTGGCGGCAGGGGAGGTCACTGAAGCTTTCTTT. It is translated as CASSLAAGEVTEAFF.

The V and J genes are TRBV5-4 and TRBJ2-6; D may be TRBD1 (6 bases). Per the germline V gene, CDR1 is SGHNT and CDR2 is YYREEE (reference sequence). Trimming removed 0 bases from V and 0 bases from J, with 7 bases in between. This CDR3 has 16 residues. CDR3 sequence (DNA): TGTGCCAGCAGCTTGGACAGGGACTCTGGGGCCAACGTCCTGACTTTC. Translated, it gives CASSLDRDSGANVLTF.

V usage is TRBV5-5 and J usage is TRBJ2-7; D remains unclear. V was clipped by 0 bases and J by 4 bases, with 11 bases between them. The CDR3 is 14 amino acids. CDR1 and CDR2 (germline): SGHKS, YYEKEE (reference sequence). This CDR3 reads CASSLVGTRYEQYV. CDR3 coding DNA: TGTGCCAGCAGCTTGGTGGGAACTCGATACGAGCAGTACGTC.

The chain couples TRBV10-3 to TRBJ2-2; TRBD2 matches 7 bases. Germline CDR1 ENHRY, CDR2 SYGVKD. Trimming cost V 6 bases and J 6 bases; bases outside gene matches: 13. This CDR3 contains 16 residues. Here the CDR3 reads CAIRPSGLGIPGELFF. CDR3 in DNA: TGTGCCATCAGACCTAGTGGACTAGGGATTCCCGGGGAGCTGTTTTTT.

The chain joins TRBV6-2 or TRBV6-3 to TRBJ1-5, with no clear D. V was pared by 6 bases and J by 4 bases, with 7 bases between. Germline CDR1 and CDR2: MNHEY and SVGEGT. The CDR3 totals 12 residues. This CDR3 reads CASSDYNQPQHF. Here the CDR3 DNA reads TGTGCCAGCAGCGACTATAATCAGCCCCAGCATTTT.

The chain employs TRBV24-1 and TRBJ2-3, with TRBD1 identical over 7 bases. CDR1 and CDR2 from the germline V gene are KGHDR and SFDVKD. Trimming at V came to 7 bases and at J to 2 bases, leaving 14 bases not matched to a gene. The CDR3 is 17 residues long. In DNA, the CDR3 is TGTGCCACCAGCGGACAGGCCGGAGGCAGGGACACAGATACGCAGTATTTT. Residues: CATSGQAGGRDTDTQYF.

This chain links TRBV27 with TRBJ2-1, with 12 bases fitting TRBD2. J gave up 5 bases and V 8 bases, and 7 bases lay outside the gene matches. CDR1 MNHEY and CDR2 SMNVEV come from the germline V gene (reference sequence). The CDR3 loop spans 15 amino acids. The CDR3 DNA is TGTGCCAGCCGCGGACTAGCGGGACCCCACAATGAGCAGTTCTTC. It codes for CASRGLAGPHNEQFF.

This clonotype appeared a few times. The chain couples TRBV7-8 to TRBJ1-2, with D hard to call. V lost 2 bases to trimming and J lost 7 bases, with 23 bases between them. Germline values: CDR1 SGHVS, CDR2 FQNEAQ. CDR3 length: 17 amino acids. The DNA for the CDR3 is TGTGCCAGCAGCTTACTAGAGCTAGTCCCCCGAAGCCGTGGCTACACCTTC. Translating gives CASSLLELVPRSRGYTF.

This clonotype has a handful of counts. The CDR3 nucleotides read TGTGCCATCACCGGGGGCTCTTTCACCGGGGAGCTGTTTTTT. Its protein is CAITGGSFTGELFF. The chain has TRBV10-3 and TRBJ2-2; tentatively, D is TRBD1 or TRBD2 (6 bases each). The V and J ends lost 7 bases and 4 bases respectively, with 13 bases between them. Looked up from germline, CDR1 is ENHRY and CDR2 is SYGVKD. The CDR3 spans 14 residues.

This clonotype was detected a few times. The chain carries TRBV4-2 and TRBJ2-5; 11 bases fit TRBD2. The germline V gene has CDR1 LGHNA and CDR2 YNFKEQ. The V segment lost 5 bases and the J segment 1 base; nucleotides outside the gene matches: 6. CDR3 length: 16 residues. CDR3 coding DNA: TGTGCCAGCAGCTCGGGACTAGCGGACATCCAAGAGACCCAGTACTTC. Residues: CASSSGLADIQETQYF.

The rearrangement joins TRBV7-8 to TRBJ2-1; 7 nucleotides match TRBD2. This CDR3 is 16 amino acids long. Unmatched junction bases numbered 8, after V lost 6 bases and J lost 0 bases. Germline values: CDR1 SGHVS, CDR2 FQNEAQ. The CDR3 here is CASRKTRGSSYNEQFF. For the CDR3, the DNA is TGTGCCAGCAGAAAGACGCGGGGGAGCTCCTACAATGAGCAGTTCTTC. Drawing the rest from reference TRBV7-8 and TRBJ2-1, the complete variable domain is GAGVSQSPRYKVAKRGQDVALRCDPISGHVSLFWYQQALGQGPEFLTYFQNEAQLDKSGLPSDRFFAERPEGSVSTLKIQRTQQEDSAVYLCASRKTRGSSYNEQFFGPGTRLTVL.

The J gene is TRBJ2-6, the V gene TRBV5-6; a weak D match, TRBD2 (6 bases). The CDR3 extends over 19 amino acids. V lost 0 bases, J lost 0 bases, and 16 bases lay in between. The germline V gene has CDR1 SGHDT and CDR2 YYEEEE. CDR3 coding DNA: TGTGCCAGCAGCTTGGCCGTTAGCGGCCCTCTCTCTGGGGCCAACGTCCTGACTTTC. This encodes CASSLAVSGPLSGANVLTF.

V usage is TRBV5-1 and J usage is TRBJ2-3, with 11 bases lining up with TRBD2. The CDR3 runs 15 residues. CDR1 is SGHRS, CDR2 YFSETQ, per germline. V shed 3 bases, J shed 2 bases, and the junction held 2 bases outside the gene matches. CDR3 nucleotides: TGCGCCAGCAGCTCGGGACTAGCGGTCACAGATACGCAGTATTTT. Its protein product is CASSSGLAVTDTQYF.

The gene calls are TRBV6-2 or TRBV6-3 and TRBJ1-1; D remains unclear. CDR1 MNHEY and CDR2 SVGEGT come from the germline V gene. Trimming took off 4 bases at V and 8 bases at J, with 8 bases between the two ends. The CDR3 runs 11 residues. The CDR3 loop is CASSFAEEAFF. CDR3 bases: TGTGCCAGCAGTTTCGCAGAGGAAGCTTTCTTT.

V and J are TRBV7-2 and TRBJ2-7, with 7 nucleotides matching TRBD1. Germline values: CDR1 SGHTA, CDR2 FQGNSA. Losses at the gene ends were 3 bases for V and 3 bases for J; bases not matched to a gene: 14. The CDR3 runs 17 residues. CDR3 sequence reads: CASSFGTATQGVYEQYF. The CDR3 DNA is TGTGCCAGCAGCTTCGGGACAGCGACCCAGGGGGTCTACGAGCAGTACTTC.

This clonotype was seen a few times. This chain connects TRBV7-6 to TRBJ2-7, with 7 bases matching TRBD2. V shed 5 bases and J 6 bases; nucleotides not matched to a gene: 7. CDR1 and CDR2 (germline): SGHVS, FNYEAQ. The CDR3 is made up of 13 amino acids. The CDR3, as DNA: TGTGCCAGCAGCGCGGGAGCGTTCATCGAGCAGTACTTC. This encodes CASSAGAFIEQYF.

This clonotype was counted a few times. The CDR3 region has the DNA TGCAGTGCTCTTATTAGGGTAACCTACAATGAGCAGTTCTTC. Protein product: CSALIRVTYNEQFF. The chain carries TRBV20-1 and TRBJ2-1; D unclear. The CDR3 contains 14 residues. V dropped 5 bases and J dropped 2 bases, with 13 bases sitting between them. Germline V lookup: CDR1 DFQATT, CDR2 SNEGSKA (reference sequence).

In this sample, this clonotype turned up a few times. V gene TRBV21-1 combines with J gene TRBJ1-3; the table calls TRBD1, which could not be checked here. TRBV21-1 is marked as a pseudogene. The CDR3 runs 15 residues. The CDR3 coding sequence is TGTGCCAGCAGCGGACAGCGAAACTCTGGAAACACCATATATTTT. This codes for CASSGQRNSGNTIYF.

This clonotype showed up many times. The V call is TRBV5-4, the J call TRBJ2-3; 14 bases map to TRBD2. V was clipped by 4 bases and J by 7 bases; unmatched bases: 5. This CDR3 is built from 15 residues. CDR1 and CDR2 (germline): SGHNT, YYREEE (reference sequence). CDR3 in DNA: TGTGCCAGCAGCGCCGGGACTAGCGGGGGTAATACGCAGTATTTT. Translated, it gives CASSAGTSGGNTQYF.

The CDR3 region is CASSPQGTGKETQYF. The CDR3 DNA reads TGTGCCAGCAGCCCCCAAGGGACGGGGAAAGAGACCCAGTACTTC. V usage is TRBV7-2 and J usage is TRBJ2-5; either TRBD1 or TRBD2 may fit D (5 bases each). Germline V lookup: CDR1 SGHTA, CDR2 FQGNSA. The ends were cut back, 5 bases at V and 3 bases at J, with 16 bases in the middle. The CDR3 runs 15 residues.

The rearrangement links TRBV6-2 or TRBV6-3 to TRBJ2-2; D remains ambiguous. The V gene's germline CDR1 is MNHEY and CDR2 SVGEGT. This CDR3 has 15 amino acids. V dropped 6 bases and J dropped 2 bases, with 13 bases sitting between them. This CDR3 is CASSLEQDNTGELFF. The DNA of the CDR3 is TGTGCCAGCAGCCTAGAGCAAGATAACACCGGGGAGCTGTTTTTT.

The rearrangement uses TRBV4-1 and TRBJ1-5; 7 bases are shared with TRBD1. This CDR3 is 16 amino acids long. After removal of 3 bases from V and 3 bases from J, the junction contained 8 bases not matched to a gene. The germline V gene has CDR1 MGHRA and CDR2 YSYEKL. The CDR3 DNA is TGCGCCAGCAGCCAGTTCCGGGACAGAAACAATCAGCCCCAGCATTTT. Translation: CASSQFRDRNNQPQHF.

This clonotype was detected ten times or more. The gene calls are TRBV6-1 and TRBJ2-1, with D possibly TRBD1 on 6 matching bases. The germline V gene encodes CDR1 MNHNS and CDR2 SASEGT. V was pared by 5 bases and J by 7 bases, with 24 bases between. CDR3 length: 17 amino acids. The CDR3 DNA is TGTGCCAGCAGTCTTAGAAACAGGGCCGCAAGTGAGAATGAGCAGTTCTTC. This codes for CASSLRNRAASENEQFF.

This clonotype has just a few counts. The genes are TRBV7-9 and TRBJ2-1, with TRBD2 identical over 10 bases. V trimming: 6 bases; J trimming: 6 bases; junction bases outside the gene matches: 11. The CDR3 is 16 amino acids. Per germline, CDR1 SEHNR and CDR2 FQNEAQ (reference sequence). CDR3 in DNA: TGTGCCAGCAGTACCCTAGCGGGGGTCCCCCTCAATGAGCAGTTCTTC. Its translation is CASSTLAGVPLNEQFF.

CDR3 bases: TGTGCCAGCAGCTTATCGGGGTTTAACACTGAAGCTTTCTTT. Amino acids: CASSLSGFNTEAFF. The chain uses TRBV7-3 and TRBJ1-1; no clear D gene. Germline CDR1 is SGHTA and CDR2 is FQGTGA. CDR3 length: 14 amino acids. Trimming removed 2 bases from V and 2 bases from J, with 9 bases in between.

The gene calls are TRBV12-3 or TRBV12-4 and TRBJ1-1; TRBD1 agrees at 7 bases. V shed 6 bases, J shed 1 base, and the junction held 5 bases outside the gene matches. The CDR3 runs to 14 residues. CDR3 in amino acids: CASSAGGKNTEAFF. The DNA of the CDR3 is TGTGCCAGCAGCGCAGGGGGTAAGAACACTGAAGCTTTCTTT.

This clonotype was seen more than once but under ten times. V and J are TRBV12-5 and TRBJ2-7; no clear D gene. Deletions cut 1 base from V and 2 bases from J, with 9 bases between. The CDR3 is 14 residues long. Looked up from germline, CDR1 is LGHNT and CDR2 is FRNRAP. The CDR3: CASGLGPGTYEQYF. The CDR3 coding sequence is TGTGCTAGTGGTTTGGGTCCCGGTACCTACGAGCAGTACTTC. The entire variable domain, with the rest obtained from reference TRBV12-5 and TRBJ2-7, is as follows: DARVTQTPRHKVTEMGQEVTMRCQPILGHNTVFWYRQTMMQGLELLAYFRNRAPLDDSGMPKDRFSAEMPDATLATLKIQPSEPRDSAVYFCASGLGPGTYEQYFGPGTRLTVT.